Listed below are T cell receptor beta chains from one sample, sequenced in a study of blood T cell repertoires in COVID-19. Clones were read by immunoSEQ multiplex PCR, and TCRdb kept only the in-frame ones, dropping some. There are 60,000 or so clones in the sample; roughly two thirds occur only once, and approximately 51% lies in the top ten. Sample: PBMCs or T cells enriched from blood (not recorded which). The receptor set was obtained from a woman aged 60-70 years who had been exposed to COVID-19. Both conserved end residues are part of each CDR3. D genes are given only for firm matches. Clone size, where shown, is once, few, many, or a class for clones that have expanded.

cdr3_nt: TGTGCCAGCAGCTTGGAGGCCAGGGAAGAGACCCAGTACTTC; cdr3_aa: CASSLEAREETQYF; d_call: .; v_call: TRBV5-4; j_call: TRBJ2-5; clone_size: once
cdr3_nt: TGTGCCAGCAGCCCCGACAGGGTAGTATCCTACGAGCAGTACTTC; cdr3_aa: CASSPDRVVSYEQYF; d_call: TRBD1; v_call: TRBV7-2; j_call: TRBJ2-7; clone_size: .
cdr3_nt: TGTGCCAGCAGCTCAAACAGCTACAATGAGCAGTTCTTC; cdr3_aa: CASSSNSYNEQFF; d_call: .; v_call: TRBV11-3; j_call: TRBJ2-1; clone_size: .
cdr3_nt: TGCGCCAGCAGATTCACCCTAACAGGGGTCGTCACCGGGGAGCTGTTTTTT; cdr3_aa: CASRFTLTGVVTGELFF; d_call: TRBD1; v_call: TRBV5-1; j_call: TRBJ2-2; clone_size: .
cdr3_nt: TGTGCCAGCAGCCGGACGGGAGGCAATCAGCCCCAGCATTTT; cdr3_aa: CASSRTGGNQPQHF; d_call: .; v_call: TRBV7-9; j_call: TRBJ1-5; clone_size: .
cdr3_nt: TGTGCCACCAGCAGAGAACAGTACAATGAGCAGTTCTTC; cdr3_aa: CATSREQYNEQFF; d_call: .; v_call: TRBV15; j_call: TRBJ2-1; clone_size: .
cdr3_nt: TGCAGCGTTGAAGATAGGCACGGCGGGAACACCATATATTTT; cdr3_aa: CSVEDRHGGNTIYF; d_call: .; v_call: TRBV29-1; j_call: TRBJ1-3; clone_size: few
cdr3_nt: TGTGCCAGCAGTTCTCGGAGCTCCTATAATTCACCCCTCCACTTT; cdr3_aa: CASSSRSSYNSPLHF; d_call: .; v_call: TRBV28; j_call: TRBJ1-6; clone_size: .
cdr3_nt: TGTGCCAGCAGCCAAGAAGACAGGGGAGGCACAGATACGCAGTATTTT; cdr3_aa: CASSQEDRGGTDTQYF; d_call: TRBD1; v_call: TRBV4-2; j_call: TRBJ2-3; clone_size: few
cdr3_nt: TGTGCCTGGAGTGTACTAAGGTCAAGGGGAGGAGCTTTCTTT; cdr3_aa: CAWSVLRSRGGAFF; d_call: .; v_call: TRBV30; j_call: TRBJ1-1; clone_size: .
cdr3_nt: TGTGCCAGCAGCGTAGGAGTAGGGACAGGGTTCGACGAGCAGTACTTC; cdr3_aa: CASSVGVGTGFDEQYF; d_call: TRBD1; v_call: TRBV9; j_call: TRBJ2-7; clone_size: .
cdr3_nt: TGTGCCAGCAGCTTACGCTCGTCGGGTGGGGCCAACGTCCTGACTTTC; cdr3_aa: CASSLRSSGGANVLTF; d_call: .; v_call: TRBV7-2; j_call: TRBJ2-6; clone_size: .
cdr3_nt: TGTGCCAGCAGTTCCCGACAGGGGAACTACACCTTC; cdr3_aa: CASSSRQGNYTF; d_call: TRBD1; v_call: TRBV27; j_call: TRBJ1-2; clone_size: .